This TCR beta chain derives from a study of T cell changes during pregnancy in multiple sclerosis. This clone has only a few counts. Produced via immunoSEQ multiplex PCR; TCRdb's table is partial and in-frame only. The sample has fewer than 60,000 clones, less than 95% seen once. The CDR3 totals 13 residues. The germline V gene encodes CDR1 SGHTS and CDR2 YDEGEE. With 0 bases removed from V and 10 bases from J, the gap between germline ends came to 13 bases. The source material was peripheral blood, sampled in the third trimester of pregnancy. The receptor's source is a female donor in good health, enrolled as a control in a pregnancy study. The chain carries TRBV5-8 and TRBJ1-1; D is uncertain. CDR3 sequence: CASSLGVGNGAFF. The DNA for the CDR3 is TGTGCCAGCAGCTTGGGCGTCGGGAACGGAGCTTTCTTT.